Below are 18 T cell receptor beta chains sequenced from a single sample in a study of blood T cell repertoires in COVID-19. Libraries were prepared by immunoSEQ multiplex PCR; TCRdb keeps only in-frame clonotypes and omits some of them. The data show more than 60,000 clones, with roughly 82% seen just once and under 11% held by the top ten. Sequencing was performed on peripheral blood. The receptors stem from a man between 60 and 75 years old with acute or convalescent COVID-19.

This chain connects TRBV24-1 to TRBJ2-1, with 13 bases that match TRBD2. The ends lost 3 bases at V and 10 bases at J; junction bases unmatched: 8. Per the germline V gene, CDR1 is KGHDR and CDR2 is SFDVKD. This CDR3 has 16 amino acids. CDR3 sequence: CATSDAGTSGTREQFF. In nucleotides, the CDR3 is TGTGCCACCAGTGATGCCGGGACTAGCGGGACCAGGGAGCAGTTCTTC.

The chain is built from TRBV7-9 and TRBJ2-7; tentative D call: TRBD2 (6 bases). This CDR3 comprises 13 residues. Deletions cut 4 bases from V and 6 bases from J, with 13 bases between. The germline V gene encodes CDR1 SEHNR and CDR2 FQNEAQ (reference sequence). In DNA, the CDR3 is TGTGCCAGCAGCTCCGGGACTCGGACCGAGCAGTACTTC. Amino acid sequence: CASSSGTRTEQYF.

About this clone itself: One end of the junction varies from germline; a read error may be responsible. The chain is built from TRBV7-7 and TRBJ2-5; the D gene is possibly TRBD1 (5 bases). The V gene's germline CDR1 is SSHAT and CDR2 FNYEAQ (reference sequence). The CDR3 runs 14 residues. The CDR3 nucleotides are TGTGCTAGCAGCTTAAGGGGCAGGTCAGCGACCCAGTACTTC. Translation: CASSLRGRSATQYF.

The chain combines TRBV19 with TRBJ1-1; 7 bases agree with TRBD1. Germline V gene sequence: CDR1 LNHDA, CDR2 SQIVND (reference sequence). The length of the CDR3 is 11 residues. J was trimmed by 4 bases and V by 7 bases; bases with no gene match: 0. The CDR3 loop is CASNRGTEAFF. CDR3 sequence (DNA): TGTGCCAGTAACAGGGGCACTGAAGCTTTCTTT.

This rearrangement joins TRBV5-4 to TRBJ1-6; weak D call: TRBD1 (6 bases). The CDR3 has 15 residues. With 4 bases removed from V and 5 bases from J, the gap between germline ends came to 13 bases. Germline V lookup: CDR1 SGHNT, CDR2 YYREEE (reference sequence). The CDR3 DNA is TGTGCCAGCAGCGGCAACAGGGCAAATAATTCACCCCTCCACTTT. Amino acids: CASSGNRANNSPLHF.

The J gene is TRBJ2-7, the V gene TRBV28; possibly TRBD2 for D (5 bases). This CDR3 has 14 amino acids. V lost 6 bases and J 3 bases, leaving 15 bases between the germline ends. CDR1 is MDHEN and CDR2 is SYDVKM in the germline V gene. The CDR3 loop is CASSFEGPVYEQYF. The DNA for the CDR3 is TGTGCCAGCAGCTTTGAGGGCCCGGTCTACGAGCAGTACTTC. Filled out from reference TRBV28 and TRBJ2-7, the complete variable domain reads DVKVTQSSRYLVKRTGEKVFLECVQDMDHENMFWYRQDPGLGLRLIYFSYDVKMKEKGDIPEGYSVSREKKERFSLILESASTNQTSMYLCASSFEGPVYEQYFGPGTRLTVT.

The genes are TRBV6-6 and TRBJ2-1; no definite D call. The CDR3 is 11 amino acids. V dropped 10 bases and J dropped 0 bases, with 4 bases sitting between them. Germline CDR1 and CDR2: MNHNY and SVGAGI (reference sequence). CDR3 DNA: TGTGCCATTAGCTCCTACAATGAGCAGTTCTTC. Translation: CAISSYNEQFF.

J is TRBJ2-1 and V is TRBV5-1; 8 bases fit TRBD2. This CDR3 spans 17 amino acids. CDR1 and CDR2 (germline): SGHRS, YFSETQ. V was pared by 5 bases and J by 8 bases, with 18 bases of the junction left unmatched. The CDR3 bases are TGCGCCAGCAGGGCGGGAGGATCAACCTGGGCACAAGATGAGCAGTTCTTC. Translating gives CASRAGGSTWAQDEQFF.

This chain uses TRBV7-9 with TRBJ2-1; TRBD1 aligns across 7 bases. This CDR3 is 12 amino acids long. Germline lookup yields CDR1 SEHNR and CDR2 FQNEAQ (reference sequence). The trim removed 5 bases at V and 9 bases at J, leaving 4 bases unmatched. CDR3 region: CASSPNRGEQFF. The CDR3, as DNA: TGTGCCAGCAGCCCCAACAGGGGTGAGCAGTTCTTC.

The gene calls are TRBV7-2 and TRBJ2-5; TRBD2 agrees at 9 bases. CDR1 is SGHTA, CDR2 FQGNSA, per germline. CDR3 length: 16 amino acids. The J segment lost 3 bases and the V segment lost 2 bases, leaving 7 bases of the junction unmatched. The CDR3 reads CASSLSFRLAEETQYF. For the CDR3, the DNA is TGTGCCAGCAGCTTATCTTTTAGACTAGCGGAAGAGACCCAGTACTTC. The complete variable domain, with remaining parts taken from reference TRBV7-2 and TRBJ2-5, reads GAGVSQSPSNKVTEKGKDVELRCDPISGHTALYWYRQSLGQGLEFLIYFQGNSAPDKSGLPSDRFSAERTGGSVSTLTIQRTQQEDSAVYLCASSLSFRLAEETQYFGPGTRLLVL.

The chain has TRBV2 and TRBJ1-4; D perhaps matches TRBD1 (5 bases). The CDR3 is 13 amino acids. From germline, CDR1 is SNHLY and CDR2 FYNNEI. Trimming left V 4 bases short and J 10 bases short, with 13 bases between. In nucleotides, the CDR3 is TGTGCCAGCAGTGGGCCACAGGTACGAAAACTGTTTTTT. Protein: CASSGPQVRKLFF.

This rearrangement joins TRBV3-1 (or the pseudogene TRBV3-2) to TRBJ1-1; D remains ambiguous. V was trimmed by 2 bases and J by 4 bases, leaving 8 bases between them. The CDR3 is made up of 13 amino acids. CDR1 LGHDT and CDR2 YNNKEL come from the germline V gene (reference sequence). This CDR3 reads CASSQFEGTEAFF. DNA of the CDR3: TGTGCCAGCAGCCAATTCGAGGGCACTGAAGCTTTCTTT.

The count of this clone is one. The chain employs TRBV19 and TRBJ1-6; D gene unclear. In germline, CDR1 is LNHDA, CDR2 SQIVND (reference sequence). The length of the CDR3 is 16 residues. Trimming removed 5 bases at V and 6 bases at J, with 17 bases between. CDR3 bases: TGTGCCAGTAGTCCAACCCCCGGGAGTGGTAATTCACCCCTCCACTTT. This sequence encodes CASSPTPGSGNSPLHF.

The rearrangement links TRBV14 to TRBJ2-3, with 11 nucleotides matching TRBD1. Germline V gives CDR1 SGHDN, CDR2 FVKESK. With V trimmed by 3 bases and J by 3 bases, 11 bases remained unmatched. CDR3 length equals 18 residues. For the CDR3, the DNA is TGTGCCAGCAGCCACACAACCGGGACAGGGGGGCGGACAGATACGCAGTATTTT. Its translation is CASSHTTGTGGRTDTQYF.

This rearrangement joins TRBV6-5 to TRBJ2-5; D is perhaps TRBD2 (6 bases). Trimming removed 2 bases at V and 4 bases at J, with 17 bases between. CDR3 length: 16 residues. Per germline, CDR1 MNHEY and CDR2 SVGAGI. CDR3 sequence reads: CASSYTSLRGGETQYF. CDR3 coding DNA: TGTGCCAGCAGTTACACCTCCCTACGGGGAGGAGAGACCCAGTACTTC.

The chain links TRBV4-1 to TRBJ1-3; D gene unclear. With 6 bases removed from V and 0 bases from J, the gap between germline ends came to 15 bases. CDR1 is MGHRA, CDR2 YSYEKL, per germline. The CDR3 sequence is 16 residues long. The CDR3 nucleotides read TGCGCCAGCAGAGCTCCCGGACGGGACTCTGGAAACACCATATATTTT. Its protein is CASRAPGRDSGNTIYF.

The chain employs TRBV5-1 and TRBJ2-6; TRBD1 matches at 7 bases. After removal of 5 bases from V and 1 base from J, the junction contained 12 bases not matched to a gene. Germline V gene sequence: CDR1 SGHRS, CDR2 YFSETQ. The CDR3 extends over 18 amino acids. The CDR3 DNA is TGCGCCAGCAGTCCAACCGGGACAGTGAGTTCTGGGGCCAACGTCCTGACTTTC. Its translation is CASSPTGTVSSGANVLTF.

The J gene is TRBJ1-4, the V gene TRBV6-2 or TRBV6-3; D is unresolved. Germline CDR1 is MNHEY and CDR2 is SVGEGT. The CDR3 is made up of 14 amino acids. V was shortened by 2 bases and J by 8 bases, with 12 bases between the two germline ends. The CDR3 reads CASSYTSRREKLFF. In DNA form, the CDR3 reads TGTGCCAGCAGTTACACCTCCCGGAGAGAAAAACTGTTTTTT.